Presented here are 28 T cell receptor beta chains from one specimen sequenced in a study of beta chain features in type 1 diabetes. Reverse transcribing all isolated RNA meant expressed TCRB transcripts were sequenced. Produced via immunoSEQ multiplex PCR; TCRdb's table is partial and in-frame only. The repertoire has roughly 150,000 clones, 7% to 9% of them found once; the top ten carry 0.5% to 0.55%. Overall study results and limits: Type 1 diabetes patients had TCRB CDR3s that were shorter (moderately but significantly so) in all four CD4+ subsets.

The antigens of these receptors remain unknown. The source material was central memory CD4+ T cells from blood. The receptors were gathered from a young man with type 1 diabetes.

The rearrangement uses TRBV6-1 and TRBJ2-7; D remains unclear. Germline assignment: CDR1 MNHNS and CDR2 SASEGT. V was shortened by 10 bases and J by 0 bases, with 10 bases between the two germline ends. The CDR3 has 12 residues. This chain's CDR3 is CATVSYSYEQYF. CDR3 nucleotides: TGTGCCACCGTTTCGTACTCCTACGAGCAGTACTTC.

This clone appeared many times. The chain employs TRBV30 and TRBJ1-2, with D possibly matching TRBD1 (5 bases). CDR1 and CDR2 (germline): GTSNPN, SVGIG (reference sequence). Trimming left V 2 bases short and J 5 bases short, with 9 bases between. This CDR3 is built from 12 residues. The CDR3 nucleotides read TGTGCCTGGAGTAGGGGCGGATATGGCTACACCTTC. This gives the protein CAWSRGGYGYTF.

In this sample, this clone turned up a few times. This chain links TRBV30 with TRBJ2-3, with a weak D call TRBD1 (6 bases). Germline CDR1 is GTSNPN and CDR2 is SVGIG (reference sequence). The length of the CDR3 is 13 residues. V lost 4 bases and J lost 5, with 13 bases in between. The CDR3: CAWTERGRDTQYF. For the CDR3, the DNA is TGTGCCTGGACCGAAAGGGGGAGAGATACGCAGTATTTT.

This clone was recorded many times. V gene TRBV4-3 combines with J gene TRBJ1-6; D gene uncertain. Germline CDR1 is LGHNA and CDR2 is YSLEER. CDR3 size: 13 residues. V lost 3 bases, J lost 10 bases, and 10 bases lay in between. CDR3 region: CASSQGRRSPLHF. CDR3 bases: TGCGCCAGCAGCCAGGGCCGGAGGTCACCCCTCCACTTT.

This clone was counted a few times. The V gene is TRBV2, the J gene TRBJ1-2; TRBD1 agrees at 9 bases. Germline V gene lookup returns CDR1 SNHLY and CDR2 FYNNEI. The junction had 10 bases not matched to a gene; V was cut back by 1 base and J by 7 bases. The CDR3 runs to 16 residues. CDR3 amino acids: CASSEGGTGYPPGYTF. DNA for the CDR3: TGTGCCAGCAGTGAAGGTGGGACAGGGTACCCCCCTGGCTACACCTTC.

There are a few counts of this clone. This chain connects TRBV7-2 to TRBJ2-3; D gene unclear. V lost 5 bases and J 1 base, leaving 13 bases between the germline ends. CDR3 length: 15 amino acids. Germline V gene sequence: CDR1 SGHTA, CDR2 FQGNSA. The CDR3 DNA reads TGTGCCAGCAGCAAATCCCACGTAGGCACAGATACGCAGTATTTT. Amino acid sequence: CASSKSHVGTDTQYF.

In this sample, this clone turned up a few times. The chain links TRBV10-3 to TRBJ1-2; the match to TRBD1 covers 7 bases. This CDR3 has 11 amino acids. Per germline, CDR1 ENHRY and CDR2 SYGVKD. V shed 7 bases, J shed 7 bases, and the junction held 3 bases outside the gene matches. CDR3 in amino acids: CAIKQGLGYTF. CDR3 coding DNA: TGTGCCATCAAACAGGGGCTTGGCTACACCTTC.

This chain connects TRBV4-3 to TRBJ2-5; tentatively, D is TRBD2 (5 bases). V lost 1 base to trimming and J lost 5 bases, with 20 bases between them. In germline, CDR1 is LGHNA, CDR2 YSLEER. The CDR3 has 17 amino acids. CDR3 residues: CASSQAPGGPPGETQYF. In DNA, the CDR3 is TGCGCCAGCAGCCAAGCCCCCGGCGGTCCCCCGGGGGAGACCCAGTACTTC.

The CDR3 is CAWSAGLADLLDTQYF. The CDR3 DNA reads as TGTGCCTGGAGTGCGGGACTAGCGGACCTTCTGGATACGCAGTATTTT. The chain couples TRBV30 to TRBJ2-3, with TRBD2 matching over 11 bases. Germline CDR1 and CDR2: GTSNPN and SVGIG (reference sequence). The CDR3 contains 16 residues. With V trimmed by 1 base and J by 6 bases, 9 bases remained unmatched.

CDR3 protein: CASSWRQGETQYF. The DNA of the CDR3 is TGTGCCAGCAGCTGGAGACAGGGCGAGACCCAGTACTTC. The chain combines TRBV7-9 with TRBJ2-5, with TRBD1 matching over 7 bases. This CDR3 spans 13 amino acids. CDR1 is SEHNR and CDR2 is FQNEAQ in the germline V gene (reference sequence). With 4 bases clipped from V and 5 bases from J, the junction kept 4 bases outside the gene matches.

This chain uses TRBV28 with TRBJ1-2, with D possibly matching TRBD1 (6 bases). The CDR3 consists of 12 residues. Germline CDR1 reads MDHEN; CDR2 reads SYDVKM. V dropped 9 bases and J dropped 8 bases, with 16 bases sitting between them. CDR3 nucleotide sequence: TGTGCCAGTACAACAGGGTTTGGGGGCTACACCTTC. Amino acids: CASTTGFGGYTF.

This clone has just a few counts. The chain employs TRBV7-9 and TRBJ2-6; the D gene is possibly TRBD1 (6 bases). The V gene lost 0 bases and the J gene lost 6 bases, with 15 bases spanning the gap. There are 17 residues in the CDR3. Germline V gene sequence: CDR1 SEHNR, CDR2 FQNEAQ (reference sequence). The CDR3 DNA reads TGTGCCAGCAGCTTAGCGCCAGGGGTAGGGGTGGCCAACGTCCTGACTTTC. Amino acid sequence: CASSLAPGVGVANVLTF.

There are many counts of this clone. The chain carries TRBV5-6 and TRBJ2-4; D call uncertain. Germline V gives CDR1 SGHDT, CDR2 YYEEEE. V was pared by 3 bases and J by 0 bases, with 4 bases between. The CDR3 contains 13 residues. The CDR3 DNA is TGTGCCAGCAGCTCAGTAGCCAAAAACATTCAGTACTTC. It specifies CASSSVAKNIQYF.

This clone turned up a few times. This chain connects TRBV4-2 to TRBJ1-2; D unclear. V was shortened by 1 base and J by 2 bases, with 14 bases between the two germline ends. CDR3 length equals 16 residues. CDR1 and CDR2 from the germline V gene are LGHNA and YNFKEQ. The CDR3 region is CASSQGIGLTNYGYTF. As DNA, the CDR3 is TGTGCCAGCAGCCAAGGCATAGGACTTACCAACTATGGCTACACCTTC.

This clone was counted between two and nine times. The gene calls are TRBV5-1 and TRBJ2-3; 14 bases agree with TRBD2. The CDR3 length is 16 residues. V was pared by 1 base and J by 4 bases, with 2 bases of the junction left unmatched. Germline CDR1 reads SGHRS; CDR2 reads YFSETQ. The CDR3 reads CASSLRGLAGADTQYF. DNA for the CDR3: TGCGCCAGCAGCTTGCGGGGACTAGCGGGAGCAGATACGCAGTATTTT.

This clone was picked up a small number of times. This sequence joins TRBV7-2 and TRBJ2-7, with 9 bases lining up with TRBD1. Germline V lookup: CDR1 SGHTA, CDR2 FQGNSA. The CDR3 extends over 14 amino acids. After removal of 4 bases from V and 3 bases from J, the junction contained 4 bases not matched to a gene. CDR3 region: CASSYPGQGYEQYF. As DNA, the CDR3 is TGTGCCAGCAGCTACCCGGGACAGGGCTACGAGCAGTACTTC. The full variable domain, its missing parts supplied by reference TRBV7-2 and TRBJ2-7, is GAGVSQSPSNKVTEKGKDVELRCDPISGHTALYWYRQSLGQGLEFLIYFQGNSAPDKSGLPSDRFSAERTGGSVSTLTIQRTQQEDSAVYLCASSYPGQGYEQYFGPGTRLTVT.

The V and J genes are TRBV28 and TRBJ2-5; a weak D match, TRBD2 (7 bases). There are 13 residues in the CDR3. The V and J ends lost 3 bases and 7 bases respectively, with 12 bases between them. CDR1 is MDHEN, CDR2 SYDVKM, per germline. CDR3 sequence: CASSFEGGRTQYF. CDR3 bases: TGTGCCAGCAGTTTTGAGGGGGGGCGGACCCAGTACTTC.

The rearrangement joins TRBV30 to TRBJ1-6; D is perhaps TRBD1 (6 bases). Trimming cost V 2 bases and J 14 bases, with 16 bases left between them. Per the germline V gene, CDR1 is GTSNPN and CDR2 is SVGIG (reference sequence). The length of the CDR3 is 13 residues. In nucleotides, the CDR3 is TGTGCCTGGAGTCCGGGACAATCGGTCACCCTCCACTTT. This codes for CAWSPGQSVTLHF.

This chain uses TRBV7-9 with TRBJ1-4; TRBD1 might be the D (5 bases). Germline CDR1 and CDR2: SEHNR and FQNEAQ (reference sequence). V gave up 5 bases and J gave up 0 bases, with 13 bases separating them. The length of the CDR3 is 16 residues. Written as DNA, the CDR3 is TGTGCCAGCAGCCCCGGAAGGGGTGCAACTAATGAAAAACTGTTTTTT. It is translated as CASSPGRGATNEKLFF.

This rearrangement joins TRBV28 to TRBJ1-5, with 8 bases lining up with TRBD1. V dropped 6 bases and J dropped 6; count of bases not matched to a gene: 16. The CDR3 contains 17 residues. Germline loops: CDR1 MDHEN, CDR2 SYDVKM. CDR3 protein: CASSLLAGGITIQPQHF. The CDR3 DNA is TGTGCCAGCAGCCTCCTCGCAGGGGGCATAACAATTCAGCCCCAGCATTTT.

In its sample, this clone was seen many times. The gene calls are TRBV30 and TRBJ2-5; a weak D match, TRBD1 (6 bases). Germline CDR1 and CDR2: GTSNPN and SVGIG (reference sequence). With 0 bases removed from V and 13 bases from J, the gap between germline ends came to 12 bases. This CDR3 has 11 amino acids. The CDR3 loop reads CAWSVHGQMYF. Here the CDR3 DNA reads TGTGCCTGGAGTGTACACGGACAGATGTACTTC. The full variable domain, in which reference TRBV30 and TRBJ2-5 provide the parts outside the CDR3, is SQTIHQWPATLVQPVGSPLSLECTVEGTSNPNLYWYRQAAGRGLQLLFYSVGIGQISSEVPQNLSASRPQDRQFILSSKKLLLSDSGFYLCAWSVHGQMYFGPGTRLLVL.

As concerns this clone: This may be a read error: a much more frequent sequence differs by one nucleotide. The same CDR3 is also encoded by other DNA sequences in this sample. This chain links TRBV18 with TRBJ1-5, with TRBD1 identical over 7 bases. The length of the CDR3 is 13 residues. Germline assignment: CDR1 KGHSH and CDR2 LQKENI. J gave up 5 bases and V 2 bases, and 0 bases lay outside the gene matches. The CDR3 bases are TGTGCCAGCTCACCAGACAGGGATCAGCCCCAGCATTTT. Residues: CASSPDRDQPQHF. The full variable domain, completed using reference TRBV18 and TRBJ1-5, is NAGVMQNPRHLVRRRGQEARLRCSPMKGHSHVYWYRQLPEEGLKFMVYLQKENIIDESGMPKERFSAEFPKEGPSILRIQQVVRGDSAAYFCASSPDRDQPQHFGDGTRLSIL.

The genes are TRBV5-6 and TRBJ2-3; D gene ambiguous. CDR3 length: 16 residues. Germline values: CDR1 SGHDT, CDR2 YYEEEE. V lost 2 bases, J lost 1 base, and 14 bases lay in between. This CDR3 reads CASSFVSSRRTDTQYF. The CDR3 DNA reads TGTGCCAGCAGCTTCGTTTCTTCGCGGCGCACAGATACGCAGTATTTT.

This clone has a handful of counts. The J gene is TRBJ2-5, the V gene TRBV5-1; a possible D gene is TRBD1 (5 bases). There are 14 residues in the CDR3. Germline loops: CDR1 SGHRS, CDR2 YFSETQ. V was shortened by 0 bases and J by 2 bases, with 8 bases between the two germline ends. CDR3 amino acids: CASSLDRTQETQYF. The CDR3 DNA reads TGCGCCAGCAGCTTGGACAGGACACAAGAGACCCAGTACTTC. The complete variable domain, with remaining parts taken from reference TRBV5-1 and TRBJ2-5, reads KAGVTQTPRYLIKTRGQQVTLSCSPISGHRSVSWYQQTPGQGLQFLFEYFSETQRNKGNFPGRFSGRQFSNSRSEMNVSTLELGDSALYLCASSLDRTQETQYFGPGTRLLVL.

This clone has just a few counts. V usage is TRBV19 and J usage is TRBJ2-3; 9 nucleotides align to TRBD2. Germline V gene lookup returns CDR1 LNHDA and CDR2 SQIVND (reference sequence). This CDR3 spans 16 amino acids. V was pared by 4 bases and J by 2 bases, with 7 bases of the junction left unmatched. The CDR3 loop reads CASSRVAGVYTDTQYF. As DNA, the CDR3 is TGTGCCAGTAGTAGAGTAGCGGGGGTCTACACAGATACGCAGTATTTT.

The V gene is TRBV18, the J gene TRBJ2-1; 8 bases are shared with TRBD1. This CDR3 is 15 amino acids long. After removal of 3 bases from V and 9 bases from J, the junction contained 10 bases not matched to a gene. CDR1 is KGHSH and CDR2 is LQKENI in the germline V gene. The CDR3, as DNA: TGTGCCAGCTCACCTGGTCCGGACAGGGCCATTGAGCAGTTCTTC. This encodes CASSPGPDRAIEQFF.

The table lists this clone with a few counts. The chain has TRBV28 and TRBJ2-5, with a weak D call TRBD2 (6 bases). Trimming took 6 bases from V and 4 from J, leaving 18 bases between them. Germline V CDR1 and CDR2: MDHEN, SYDVKM. This CDR3 has 15 amino acids. The DNA for the CDR3 is TGTGCCAGCAGCCGAGGGGTCGGGGGAGCAGAGACCCAGTACTTC. It specifies CASSRGVGGAETQYF.

In its sample, this clone was seen a few times. The chain recombines TRBV29-1 with TRBJ2-2, with D possibly matching TRBD1 (5 bases). CDR3 size: 13 residues. Looked up from germline, CDR1 is SQVTM and CDR2 is ANQGSEA. Trimming took 4 bases from V and 0 from J, leaving 6 bases between them. Written as DNA, the CDR3 is TGCAGCGTTGGGACAACGAACACCGGGGAGCTGTTTTTT. Amino acids: CSVGTTNTGELFF.